This T cell receptor beta chain was captured in a study of response to subunit inactivated influenza vaccine. Study-level results: Authors proposed each seasonal influenza vaccination draws in few new T cells.

This clonotype was counted a few times. Its matching antigen is unknown. MiXCR, run by TCRdb on the RT-PCR reads, gives a single entry per CDR3 protein. The sample gives over 300,000 distinct CDR3 sequences, roughly a fifth of which show up once; roughly a tenth is in the top ten. Germline V CDR1 and CDR2: GTSNPN, SVGIG (reference sequence). The CDR3 runs 14 residues. Trimming stripped 3 bases from V and 1 base from J, with 7 bases between. V is TRBV30 and J is TRBJ1-6; D unclear. The TCR comes from a man aged 45-69 years who received an inactivated influenza vaccine. The sample was PBMCs from blood, taken 21 months after vaccination. CDR3 coding DNA: TGTGCCTGGAGCTACAGTTCCTATAATTCACCCCTCCACTTT. As protein: CAWSYSSYNSPLHF.